This section outlines one T cell receptor (beta chain) sequence together with its context. Its antigen is currently unknown. TCRdb's table, derived via immunoSEQ multiplex PCR, lists solely in-frame clones and lacks some. The sample lists about 330,000 clones; about nine tenths were seen once. This CDR3 region has 13 residues. Trimming left V 6 bases short and J 8 bases short, with 14 bases between. Germline V gene sequence: CDR1 MNHEY, CDR2 SMNVEV (reference sequence). This sample was included in a study of cytomegalovirus exposure and HLA in healthy donors. Study overall: The approximately 110 validation repertoires were reported in a later analysis to have been generated on the same platform as the roughly 630 first-cohort repertoires.

A roughly 120-subject validation cohort, separate from the roughly 670-subject first cohort, supplied the donors. Study outcomes and limitations: Rarity held for most TCR sequences, but there were some public TCRs that occurred in many donors.

Specimen: PBMCs. J is TRBJ2-1 and V is TRBV27; D is possibly TRBD1 (6 bases). The sequence derives from a woman aged 25 to 39 in good health and CMV-seropositive. The DNA for the CDR3 is TGTGCCAGCAGGGGGACAACATACTATGAGCAGTTCTTC. This encodes CASRGTTYYEQFF.